The entry below describes one T cell receptor beta chain. The antigen is unknown. This record belongs to a study of cytomegalovirus exposure and HLA in healthy donors. The study's findings and limits: TCR beta sequences numbering roughly 18,000 were associated with HLA alleles at 0.05 false discovery rate in a later analysis. The study labeled 150 or so TCR beta chains cytomegalovirus-associated. When presence/absence was analysed, sequencing depth was taken to be roughly uniform across donors.

Trimming cost V 2 bases and J 6 bases; bases outside gene matches: 5. CDR1 and CDR2 from the germline V gene are SGHTA and FQGNSA. The CDR3 contains 15 residues. It was with 60 Vbeta and 13 Jbeta primers that the PCR ran. Sequencing used immunoSEQ multiplex PCR; TCRdb keeps in-frame clones, though not all of them. The sample is made up of some 110,000 clones, and the top ten hold roughly 3.6% of it. The chain carries TRBV7-2 and TRBJ2-1, with TRBD2 matching over 9 bases. The sequenced sample consisted of PBMCs. The TCR originated in a man aged 25-45 years in good health and CMV-seronegative. The CDR3 loop is CASSLLGTSSNEQFF. The CDR3 coding sequence is TGTGCCAGCAGCTTATTAGGGACTAGCAGCAATGAGCAGTTCTTC.